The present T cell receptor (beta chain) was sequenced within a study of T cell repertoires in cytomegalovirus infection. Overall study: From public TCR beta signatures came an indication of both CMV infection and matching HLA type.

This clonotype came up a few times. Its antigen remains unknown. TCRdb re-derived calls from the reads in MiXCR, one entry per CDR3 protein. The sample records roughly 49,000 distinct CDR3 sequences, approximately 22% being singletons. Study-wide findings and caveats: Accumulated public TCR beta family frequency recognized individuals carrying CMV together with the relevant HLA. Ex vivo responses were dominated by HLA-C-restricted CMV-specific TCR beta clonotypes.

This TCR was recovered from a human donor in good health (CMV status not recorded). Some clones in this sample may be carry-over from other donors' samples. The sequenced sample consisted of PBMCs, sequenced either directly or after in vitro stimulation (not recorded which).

CDR3 sequence (DNA): TGTGCCAGCAGCTTAACTGGAAACACCATATATTTT. It encodes CASSLTGNTIYF. This rearrangement joins TRBV7-2 to TRBJ1-3; no reliable D call. V lost 2 bases and J 2 bases, leaving 1 base between the germline ends. This CDR3 spans 12 amino acids. The germline V gene has CDR1 SGHTA and CDR2 FQGNSA.